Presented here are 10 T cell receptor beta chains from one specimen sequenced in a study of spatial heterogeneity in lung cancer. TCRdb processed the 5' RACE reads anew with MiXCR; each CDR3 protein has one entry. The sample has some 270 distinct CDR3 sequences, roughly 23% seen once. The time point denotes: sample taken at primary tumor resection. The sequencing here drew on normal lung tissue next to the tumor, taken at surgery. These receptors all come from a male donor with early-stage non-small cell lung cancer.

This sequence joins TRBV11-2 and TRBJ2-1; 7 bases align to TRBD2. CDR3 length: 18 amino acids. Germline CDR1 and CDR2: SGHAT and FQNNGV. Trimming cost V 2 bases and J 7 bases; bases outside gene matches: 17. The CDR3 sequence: CASSLLAAGRFSGNEQFF. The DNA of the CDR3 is TGTGCCAGCAGCTTACTCGCAGCGGGACGTTTCAGTGGGAATGAGCAGTTCTTC.

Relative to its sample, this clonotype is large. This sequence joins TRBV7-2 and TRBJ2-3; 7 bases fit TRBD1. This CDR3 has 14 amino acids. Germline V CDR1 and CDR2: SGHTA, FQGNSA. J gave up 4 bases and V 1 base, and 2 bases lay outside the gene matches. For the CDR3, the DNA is TGTGCCAGCAGCTTAGGGGACAGACCAGATACGCAGTATTTT. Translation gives CASSLGDRPDTQYF.

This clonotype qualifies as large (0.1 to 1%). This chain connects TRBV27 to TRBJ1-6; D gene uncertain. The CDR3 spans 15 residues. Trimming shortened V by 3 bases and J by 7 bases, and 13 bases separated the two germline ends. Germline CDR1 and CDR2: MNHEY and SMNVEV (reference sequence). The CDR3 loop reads CASSFQPLANSPLHF. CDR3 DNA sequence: TGTGCCAGCAGTTTCCAGCCCCTGGCGAATTCACCCCTCCACTTT.

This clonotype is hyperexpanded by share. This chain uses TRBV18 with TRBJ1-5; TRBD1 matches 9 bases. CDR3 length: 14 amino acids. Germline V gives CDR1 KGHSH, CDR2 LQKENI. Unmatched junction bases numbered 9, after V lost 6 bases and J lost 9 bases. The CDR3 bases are TGTGCCAGCTCGGGGACAGGGTATTTCGGGCCCCAGCATTTT. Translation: CASSGTGYFGPQHF.

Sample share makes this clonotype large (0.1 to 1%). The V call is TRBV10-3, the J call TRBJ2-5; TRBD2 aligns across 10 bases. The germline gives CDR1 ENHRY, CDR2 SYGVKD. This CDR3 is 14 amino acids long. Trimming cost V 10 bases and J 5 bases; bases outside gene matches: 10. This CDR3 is CATTSGTSVETQYF. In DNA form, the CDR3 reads TGTGCCACCACCTCCGGGACTAGCGTCGAGACCCAGTACTTC.

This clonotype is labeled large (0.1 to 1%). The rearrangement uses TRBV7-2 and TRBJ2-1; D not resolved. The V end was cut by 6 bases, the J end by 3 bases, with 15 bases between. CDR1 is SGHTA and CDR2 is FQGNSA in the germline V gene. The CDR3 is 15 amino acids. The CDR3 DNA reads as TGTGCCAGCAGGTCTCCCCTGAATGGCTACAATGAGCAGTTCTTC. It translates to CASRSPLNGYNEQFF.

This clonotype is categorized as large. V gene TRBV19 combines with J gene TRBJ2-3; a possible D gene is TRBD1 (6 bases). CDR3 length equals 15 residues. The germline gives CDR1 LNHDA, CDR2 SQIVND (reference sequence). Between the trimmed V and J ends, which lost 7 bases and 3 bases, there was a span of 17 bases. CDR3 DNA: TGTGCCAGTAATTTGGACAGCCGGGCGACAGATACGCAGTATTTT. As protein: CASNLDSRATDTQYF.

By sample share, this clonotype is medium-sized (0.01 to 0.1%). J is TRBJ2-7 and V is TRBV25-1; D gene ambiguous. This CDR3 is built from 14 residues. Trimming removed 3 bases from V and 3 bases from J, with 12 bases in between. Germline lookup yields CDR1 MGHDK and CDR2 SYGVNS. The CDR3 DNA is TGTGCCAGCAGTGACCGCAACAGTAACTACGAGCAGTACTTC. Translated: CASSDRNSNYEQYF.

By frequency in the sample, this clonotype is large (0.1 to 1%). The CDR3 spells CASSQAGGAADNEQFF. The CDR3 DNA reads as TGCGCCAGCAGCCAAGCGGGGGGGGCGGCGGACAATGAGCAGTTCTTC. The chain recombines TRBV4-3 with TRBJ2-1; 8 positions agree with TRBD2. In germline, CDR1 is LGHNA, CDR2 YSLEER. V shed 1 base, J shed 5 bases, and the junction held 7 bases outside the gene matches. The CDR3 runs 16 residues.

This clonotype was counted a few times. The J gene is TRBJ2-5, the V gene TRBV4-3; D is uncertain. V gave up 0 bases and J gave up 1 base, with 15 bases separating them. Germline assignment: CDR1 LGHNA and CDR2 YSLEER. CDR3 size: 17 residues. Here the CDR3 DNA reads TGCGCCAGCAGCCAAGAGTGGATAGGCGGCTCCCAAGAGACCCAGTACTTC. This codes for CASSQEWIGGSQETQYF.